The rows below give T cell receptor beta chains drawn from one sample of a study of cytomegalovirus exposure and HLA in healthy donors. The protocol was immunoSEQ multiplex PCR, while the TCRdb copy is restricted to in-frame clones and leaves out a portion. The sample holds about 190,000 clones, 77% seen once. Sequences were obtained from PBMCs. The receptor set was obtained from a woman younger than 45 in good health and CMV-seropositive. CDR3s include the opening cysteine and the closing phenylalanine or tryptophan. Each record gives: J gene, V gene, clone size, CDR3 protein. Expanded clones are given a class, and other clones once, few, many or no size at all.

TRBJ1-2	TRBV28	.	CASLLANYGYTF
TRBJ2-7	TRBV5-5	.	CASSLVAGGLEQYF
TRBJ1-2	TRBV6-1	.	CASSLRTGANYGYTF
TRBJ1-6	TRBV6-5	.	CASSFAATGGNSPLHF
TRBJ2-1	TRBV15	few	CATSRDQEGGNEQFF
TRBJ2-7	TRBV6-6	.	CASSYHGTGGHEQYF
TRBJ1-2	TRBV9	.	CASSPRRGQGAQSYGYTF
TRBJ2-5	TRBV7-2	.	CASSSGQGPQETQYF
TRBJ1-2	TRBV29-1	.	CSASPGQGYYGYTF
TRBJ2-5	TRBV6-5	.	CASRGTGRETQYF
TRBJ2-2	TRBV6-5	.	CASSYSIRGETGELFF
TRBJ1-1	TRBV30	.	CAWSPSGTGNTEAFF
TRBJ2-7	TRBV7-9	many	CASEIRDSSYEQYF
TRBJ2-7	TRBV10-3	.	CAPTPGTESSYEQYF
TRBJ2-5	TRBV7-3	.	CASKQGAEQETQYF
TRBJ1-2	TRBV19	.	CASTSGQGGYGYTF
TRBJ1-1	TRBV6-5	.	CASSYYGGYTEAFF
TRBJ1-2	TRBV19	.	CASSIKEGFGYGYTF
TRBJ2-3	TRBV11-3	.	CASSRDSRTDTQYF
TRBJ1-1	TRBV28	.	CASSQTGGGAFF
TRBJ2-7	TRBV7-9	.	CASSLGTSGRSEQYF
TRBJ2-6	TRBV6-1	.	CASSEALGGGVRGANVLTF
TRBJ2-3	TRBV6-4	few	CASSEGTSGGTDTQYF
TRBJ1-2	TRBV10-3	.	CAISGQPTVGGYTF
TRBJ2-5	TRBV5-1	.	CASSLGVQETQYF
TRBJ1-1	TRBV6-5	few	CASSKPGGSTEAFF
TRBJ2-7	TRBV7-3	.	CASSFGTGGEQYF
TRBJ2-1	TRBV5-1	.	CASSRLAASYNEQFF
TRBJ1-4	TRBV30	.	CAWARGQPTTNEKLFF
TRBJ2-7	TRBV15	few	CATSRERGPTYEQYF
TRBJ1-1	TRBV11-2	.	CASTPDRVNTEAFF
TRBJ2-6	TRBV29-1	.	CSVAMRPGQGPLGANVLTF
TRBJ2-3	TRBV25-1	.	CASSDNRGPADTQYF